This T cell receptor beta chain emerged from a study of cytomegalovirus exposure and HLA in healthy donors. Overall study context: Out of roughly 170 million T cells, an earlier analysis found roughly 100 million unique TCR beta sequences in total.

The PCR had 60 Vbeta and 13 Jbeta primers. Sequencing was performed with immunoSEQ multiplex PCR; in TCRdb, only in-frame clones are kept and a portion is missing. Found here are 95,000 to 150,000 clones, around 80% of them singletons; the top ten hold under 13%. V was cut by 3 bases and J by 4 bases, with 8 bases left in between. The CDR3 sequence is 13 residues long. Germline lookup yields CDR1 SGDLS and CDR2 YYNGEE. Study observations and caveats: Among TCR sequences, most were rare, though some public TCRs appeared in many donors. Later analysis showed most CMV-associated TCR beta chains appearing HLA-restricted.

This clone occurred a few times. Antigen unknown. This TCR came from a young man in good health and CMV-seropositive. The material sequenced was PBMCs. J is TRBJ2-1 and V is TRBV9; the D gene is possibly TRBD2 (5 bases). The CDR3 here is CASSGPGYNEQFF. DNA for the CDR3: TGTGCCAGCAGCGGGCCGGGATACAATGAGCAGTTCTTC. Drawing the rest from reference TRBV9 and TRBJ2-1, the complete variable domain is DSGVTQTPKHLITATGQRVTLRCSPRSGDLSVYWYQQSLDQGLQFLIQYYNGEERAKGNILERFSAQQFPDLHSELNLSSLELGDSALYFCASSGPGYNEQFFGPGTRLTVL.